The 27 T cell receptor beta chains in this list originate from one sample, sequenced in a study of T cell repertoires in cytomegalovirus infection. MiXCR, run by TCRdb on the reads, gives a single entry per CDR3 protein. The sample gives approximately 180,000 distinct CDR3 sequences, about 17% of which show up once; approximately 25% is in the top ten. What was sequenced was CD8+ T cells from PBMCs. The receptors here all came from a human donor in good health (CMV status not recorded). Some clones in this sample may be carry-over from other donors' samples.

There are a few counts of this clonotype. The V call is TRBV7-6, the J call TRBJ2-2; 7 bases are shared with TRBD2. J lost 0 bases, V lost 5 bases, and 6 bases had no gene match. The CDR3 extends over 16 amino acids. CDR1 and CDR2 (germline): SGHVS, FNYEAQ. The CDR3 coding sequence is TGTGCCAGCAGCCTAAGGACTAGGTCGAACACCGGGGAGCTGTTTTTT. Translating it yields CASSLRTRSNTGELFF.

In this sample, this clonotype turned up many times. This chain joins TRBV7-2 and TRBJ2-1, with TRBD1 matching 7 bases. This CDR3 is built from 16 residues. Germline V gives CDR1 SGHTA, CDR2 FQGNSA. With V trimmed by 3 bases and J by 4 bases, 9 bases remained unmatched. CDR3 DNA: TGTGCCAGCAGCTTCCGGGGACAGCTTTCTTACAATGAGCAGTTCTTC. This translates into CASSFRGQLSYNEQFF.

The chain employs TRBV18 and TRBJ1-5; D may be TRBD1 (6 bases). This CDR3 is 14 amino acids long. CDR1 and CDR2 (germline): KGHSH, LQKENI. Trimming took off 3 bases at V and 8 bases at J, with 14 bases between the two ends. CDR3 DNA sequence: TGTGCCAGCTCACCCGGGGGACACAAAGAGCCCCAGCATTTT. It encodes CASSPGGHKEPQHF.

In this sample, this clonotype turned up a few times. V gene TRBV12-3 or TRBV12-4 combines with J gene TRBJ1-1; no firm D call. The CDR3 contains 12 residues. Between the trimmed V and J ends, which lost 3 bases and 7 bases, there was a span of 9 bases. CDR3 amino acids: CASSFTPGEAFF. The CDR3 bases are TGTGCCAGCAGTTTTACCCCCGGTGAAGCTTTCTTT.

This sequence joins TRBV20-1 and TRBJ2-7; D gene unclear. This CDR3 contains 11 residues. The V end was cut by 4 bases, the J end by 1 base, with 5 bases between. Germline V CDR1 and CDR2: DFQATT, SNEGSKA (reference sequence). The chain's CDR3 is CSATESYEQYF. DNA of the CDR3: TGCAGTGCTACTGAGTCCTACGAGCAGTACTTC.

In its sample, this clonotype was seen a few times. The chain combines TRBV28 with TRBJ2-3, with TRBD1 matching 11 bases. CDR1 is MDHEN, CDR2 SYDVKM, per germline. J gave up 4 bases and V 3 bases, and 9 bases lay outside the gene matches. CDR3 length equals 17 residues. DNA for the CDR3: TGTGCCAGCAGTTTCCCCGGACAGGGGGCAAGGCCAGATACGCAGTATTTT. Translation gives CASSFPGQGARPDTQYF.

This clonotype was counted a few times. The rearrangement links TRBV7-9 to TRBJ2-3; TRBD1 aligns across 8 bases. The trim removed 6 bases at V and 0 bases at J, leaving 20 bases unmatched. This CDR3 is 20 amino acids long. Germline CDR1 SEHNR, CDR2 FQNEAQ (reference sequence). The CDR3 spells CASRPGGTGPVILSTDTQYF. In DNA form, the CDR3 reads TGTGCCAGCAGACCTGGAGGGACAGGACCCGTCATACTTAGCACAGATACGCAGTATTTT.

This clonotype was found a few times. The chain has TRBV12-3 or TRBV12-4 and TRBJ1-1; TRBD1 might be the D (6 bases). The ends were cut back, 3 bases at V and 2 bases at J, with 13 bases in the middle. This CDR3 is built from 15 residues. The DNA for the CDR3 is TGTGCCAGCAGTTTTGCAGGGGCCGCTAACACTGAAGCTTTCTTT. The encoded protein is CASSFAGAANTEAFF.

The sample holds a few counts of this clonotype. CDR3 in DNA: TGTGCCATCAGTGAGTCTAATAGGGGTCAGCCCCAGCATTTT. Its protein is CAISESNRGQPQHF. The J gene is TRBJ1-5, the V gene TRBV10-3, with D maybe TRBD1 (5 bases). CDR1 is ENHRY and CDR2 is SYGVKD in the germline V gene. Trimming removed 0 bases at V and 6 bases at J, with 9 bases between. The CDR3 is made up of 14 amino acids.

The chain carries TRBV7-2 and TRBJ1-5; TRBD1 aligns across 7 bases. Germline V CDR1 and CDR2: SGHTA, FQGNSA. This CDR3 region has 16 residues. Trimming removed 5 bases from V and 5 bases from J; junction bases left unmatched: 12. In DNA form, the CDR3 reads TGTGCCAGCAGCGTTTTGGGACAGCTAGCGGATCAGCCCCAGCATTTT. Residues: CASSVLGQLADQPQHF.

This chain uses TRBV7-6 with TRBJ2-2; possibly TRBD1 for D (5 bases). The germline V and J ends were trimmed by 3 bases and 1 base, with 15 bases remaining between them. Germline V CDR1 and CDR2: SGHVS, FNYEAQ. This CDR3 is 17 amino acids long. The CDR3 sequence is CASSFWKATENTGELFF. The CDR3, as DNA: TGTGCCAGCAGCTTTTGGAAGGCGACAGAGAACACCGGGGAGCTGTTTTTT.

This clonotype has ten or more counts. The chain combines TRBV7-8 with TRBJ2-3, with TRBD1 matching 7 bases. Germline trimming cut 6 bases from V and 3 bases from J; bases unmatched to any gene: 12. The CDR3 consists of 16 residues. Germline V gene data show CDR1 as SGHVS and CDR2 as FQNEAQ. CDR3 sequence (DNA): TGTGCCAGCAGGTTGACCCGACAGGGTCGGACAGATACGCAGTATTTT. Its translation: CASRLTRQGRTDTQYF.

V gene TRBV6-2 or TRBV6-3 combines with J gene TRBJ1-2; TRBD1 is a possible D gene (5 bases). Trimming took 7 bases from V and 3 from J, leaving 12 bases between them. This CDR3 has 13 residues. CDR1 and CDR2 (germline): MNHEY, SVGEGT. Here the CDR3 DNA reads TGTGCCAGCAATAACCGACAGCACTATGGCTACACCTTC. This codes for CASNNRQHYGYTF.

This rearrangement joins TRBV4-3 to TRBJ1-5; D unclear. V was shortened by 0 bases and J by 4 bases, with 13 bases between the two germline ends. The germline V gene has CDR1 LGHNA and CDR2 YSLEER. This CDR3 has 16 residues. The CDR3 DNA follows: TGCGCCAGCAGCCAAGATCGGGCCATGGGGAATCAGCCCCAGCATTTT. The encoded protein is CASSQDRAMGNQPQHF.

The genes are TRBV20-1 and TRBJ2-2; D call uncertain. Trimming stripped 0 bases from V and 0 bases from J, with 8 bases between. This CDR3 is built from 15 residues. The germline V gene has CDR1 DFQATT and CDR2 SNEGSKA (reference sequence). The CDR3 region is CSARDLPSNTGELFF. The CDR3 DNA follows: TGCAGTGCTAGAGATCTCCCTTCGAACACCGGGGAGCTGTTTTTT.

This clonotype is a singleton in its sample. The gene calls are TRBV20-1 and TRBJ2-4; 7 nucleotides line up with TRBD2. J lost 6 bases, V lost 0 bases, and 8 bases had no gene match. The germline V gene encodes CDR1 DFQATT and CDR2 SNEGSKA (reference sequence). The CDR3 has 15 amino acids. The CDR3 nucleotides are TGCAGTGCTAGAGAAAAGAGGCGGGGGTTAAACATTCAGTACTTC. This translates into CSAREKRRGLNIQYF.

This chain links TRBV7-9 with TRBJ1-1; D is ambiguous. The CDR3 extends over 12 amino acids. In germline, CDR1 is SEHNR, CDR2 FQNEAQ (reference sequence). Trimming took off 5 bases at V and 10 bases at J, with 14 bases between the two ends. CDR3: CASSLDYYGAFF. CDR3 DNA: TGTGCCAGCAGCCTCGACTACTACGGAGCTTTCTTT.

V gene TRBV7-2 combines with J gene TRBJ1-2; 7 bases align to TRBD1. Germline CDR1 is SGHTA and CDR2 is FQGNSA. The CDR3 is made up of 17 amino acids. With 5 bases clipped from V and 3 bases from J, the junction kept 15 bases outside the gene matches. Written as DNA, the CDR3 is TGTGCCAGCAGCATCAGGGGGGGATTGCCAGAGGACTATGGCTACACCTTC. This sequence encodes CASSIRGGLPEDYGYTF.

J is TRBJ2-1 and V is TRBV7-9; 14 bases are shared with TRBD2. Trimming cost V 5 bases and J 4 bases; bases outside gene matches: 4. The CDR3 is 16 amino acids. Looked up from germline, CDR1 is SEHNR and CDR2 is FQNEAQ (reference sequence). The CDR3 reads CASSRTSGGHYNEQFF. The CDR3 DNA sequence: TGTGCCAGCAGCCGGACTAGCGGGGGGCATTACAATGAGCAGTTCTTC.

The table lists this clonotype with a few counts. The CDR3 loop is CSVSGRPGKSYEQYF. The CDR3 DNA reads as TGCAGCGTTAGTGGAAGACCAGGGAAGTCCTACGAGCAGTACTTC. The chain has TRBV29-1 and TRBJ2-7, with TRBD1 as a possible D gene (5 bases). Germline CDR1 reads SQVTM; CDR2 reads ANQGSEA. The CDR3 loop spans 15 amino acids. Deletions cut 5 bases from V and 1 base from J, with 18 bases between.

In this sample, this clonotype turned up a few times. This sequence joins TRBV2 and TRBJ2-2; D tentatively fits TRBD1 or TRBD2 (5 bases each). In germline, CDR1 is SNHLY, CDR2 FYNNEI. CDR3 length equals 14 residues. The V gene lost 6 bases and the J gene lost 5 bases, with 13 bases spanning the gap. The CDR3 sequence: CASSAGTETGELFF. Written as DNA, the CDR3 is TGTGCCAGCAGCGCCGGGACGGAGACCGGGGAGCTGTTTTTT. The whole variable domain, filled in from reference TRBV2 and TRBJ2-2, reads EPEVTQTPSHQVTQMGQEVILRCVPISNHLYFYWYRQILGQKVEFLVSFYNNEISEKSEIFDDQFSVERPDGSNFTLKIRSTKLEDSAMYFCASSAGTETGELFFGEGSRLTVL.

This clonotype was counted between two and nine times. This rearrangement joins TRBV2 to TRBJ1-4, with unresolved D. CDR3 length equals 15 residues. Trimming removed 3 bases at V and 0 bases at J, with 8 bases between. The V gene's germline CDR1 is SNHLY and CDR2 FYNNEI. CDR3 bases: TGTGCCAGCAGTGAGGACGGAGCAACTAATGAAAAACTGTTTTTT. This translates into CASSEDGATNEKLFF.

The V call is TRBV6-2 or TRBV6-3, the J call TRBJ1-3; D is ambiguous. The CDR3 runs 13 residues. Germline CDR1 and CDR2: MNHEY and SVGEGT. Trimming stripped 5 bases from V and 5 bases from J, with 10 bases between. The CDR3, as DNA: TGTGCCAGCAGTACGGGAAAACGAAACACCATATATTTT. This encodes CASSTGKRNTIYF.

This rearrangement joins TRBV14 to TRBJ2-6; maybe TRBD2 (5 bases). Germline lookup yields CDR1 SGHDN and CDR2 FVKESK. The V end lost 3 bases, the J end lost 2 bases, and 8 bases lay between the germline ends. The CDR3 totals 15 residues. CDR3 amino acids: CASSQIGTGANVLTF. The CDR3 DNA follows: TGTGCCAGCAGCCAGATCGGGACTGGGGCCAACGTCCTGACTTTC.

This clonotype was observed a few times. V gene TRBV12-3 or TRBV12-4 combines with J gene TRBJ1-6; D is ambiguous. CDR3 length equals 9 residues. V was pared by 8 bases and J by 13 bases, with 6 bases between. This CDR3 is CASGWPLHF. The CDR3 nucleotides read TGTGCCAGCGGCTGGCCCCTCCACTTT.

The sample holds a few counts of this clonotype. V usage is TRBV10-2 and J usage is TRBJ1-2, with D hard to call. V dropped 6 bases and J dropped 0 bases, with 17 bases sitting between them. The V gene's germline CDR1 is WSHSY and CDR2 SAAADI. This CDR3 region has 16 residues. CDR3: CASRDAISPSNYGYTF. Here the CDR3 DNA reads TGCGCCAGCAGGGACGCGATCTCTCCTTCTAACTATGGCTACACCTTC.

This chain joins TRBV20-1 and TRBJ1-6, with no clear D. The germline V and J ends were trimmed by 4 bases and 5 bases, with 6 bases remaining between them. The CDR3 totals 12 residues. Germline values: CDR1 DFQATT, CDR2 SNEGSKA (reference sequence). The CDR3 DNA reads TGCAGTGCTAACCAGCATAATTCACCCCTCCACTTT. Translation: CSANQHNSPLHF.